The source of this T cell receptor beta chain is a study of response to subunit inactivated influenza vaccine. General study points: Researchers suggested that each seasonal influenza vaccination recruits few new T cells.

CDR3 length: 14 amino acids. V was trimmed by 8 bases and J by 2 bases, leaving 13 bases between them. This clonotype was observed a handful of times. Antigen specificity is unknown. TCRdb passed the RT-PCR reads through MiXCR, listing each CDR3 protein once. The repertoire holds under 750,000 distinct CDR3 sequences, with approximately 12% as singletons. V and J are TRBV12-3 or TRBV12-4 and TRBJ2-1; D tentatively fits TRBD1 or TRBD2 (5 bases each). This material consisted of PBMCs from blood, taken on the day of vaccination. The source of this sequence is a man aged 45 to 65 who received an inactivated influenza vaccine. DNA for the CDR3: TGTGCCAGCTCAGAGGGGTTACCCTACAATGAGCAGTTCTTC. Translated, it gives CASSEGLPYNEQFF.